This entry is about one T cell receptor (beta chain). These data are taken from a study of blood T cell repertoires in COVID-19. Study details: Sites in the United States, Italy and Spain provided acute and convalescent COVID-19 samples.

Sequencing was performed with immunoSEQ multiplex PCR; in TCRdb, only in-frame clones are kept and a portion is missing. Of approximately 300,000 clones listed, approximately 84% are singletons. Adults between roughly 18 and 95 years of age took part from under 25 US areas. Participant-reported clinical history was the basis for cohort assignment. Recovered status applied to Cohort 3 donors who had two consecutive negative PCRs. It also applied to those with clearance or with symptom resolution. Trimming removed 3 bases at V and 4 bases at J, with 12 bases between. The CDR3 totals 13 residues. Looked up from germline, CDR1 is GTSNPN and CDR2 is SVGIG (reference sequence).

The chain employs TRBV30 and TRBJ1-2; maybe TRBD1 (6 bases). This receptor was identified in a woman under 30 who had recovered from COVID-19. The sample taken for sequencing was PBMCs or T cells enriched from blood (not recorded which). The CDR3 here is CAWSYGQLYGYTF. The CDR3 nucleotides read TGTGCCTGGAGCTACGGACAGCTCTATGGCTACACCTTC.